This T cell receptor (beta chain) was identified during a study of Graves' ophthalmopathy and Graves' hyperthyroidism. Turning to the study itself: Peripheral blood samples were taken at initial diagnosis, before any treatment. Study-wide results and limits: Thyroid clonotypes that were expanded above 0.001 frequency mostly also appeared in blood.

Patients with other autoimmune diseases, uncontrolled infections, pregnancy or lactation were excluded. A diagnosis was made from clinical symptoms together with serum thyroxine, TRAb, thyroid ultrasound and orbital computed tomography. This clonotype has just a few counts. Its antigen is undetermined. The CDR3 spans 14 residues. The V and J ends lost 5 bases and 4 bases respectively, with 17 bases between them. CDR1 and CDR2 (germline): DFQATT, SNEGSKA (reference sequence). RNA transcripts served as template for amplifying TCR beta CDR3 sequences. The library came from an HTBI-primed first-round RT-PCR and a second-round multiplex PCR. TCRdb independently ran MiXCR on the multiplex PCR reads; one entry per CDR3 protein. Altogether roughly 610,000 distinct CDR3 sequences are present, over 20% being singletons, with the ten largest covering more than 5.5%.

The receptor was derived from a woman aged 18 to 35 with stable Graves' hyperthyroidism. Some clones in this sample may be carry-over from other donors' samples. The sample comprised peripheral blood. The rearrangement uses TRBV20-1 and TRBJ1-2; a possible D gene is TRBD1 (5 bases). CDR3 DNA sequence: TGCAGTGCTGACGCGACGGGGGGGGGCTATGGCTACACCTTC. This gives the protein CSADATGGGYGYTF.